This passage covers 10 T cell receptor beta chains from one sample sequenced in a study of blood T cell repertoires in COVID-19. Sequenced by immunoSEQ multiplex PCR; TCRdb stores in-frame clones only, minus some. This sample carries approximately 150,000 clones, approximately 90% of them seen once, and the ten largest clones take about 17%. Sequenced sample: peripheral blood. Every receptor here comes from a man aged 50-60 years with active or convalescent COVID-19.

The chain employs TRBV5-1 and TRBJ2-3; 12 bases map to TRBD2. J lost 3 bases, V lost 4 bases, and 6 bases had no gene match. Germline V gives CDR1 SGHRS, CDR2 YFSETQ. CDR3 length equals 16 residues. The CDR3 nucleotides read TGCGCCAGCAGCGAAAGGACTAGCGGGGTGACAGATACGCAGTATTTT. Protein: CASSERTSGVTDTQYF.

The chain combines TRBV28 with TRBJ2-7, with 14 bases fitting TRBD2. Germline V gene data show CDR1 as MDHEN and CDR2 as SYDVKM. CDR3 length: 16 amino acids. J lost 6 bases, V lost 2 bases, and 6 bases had no gene match. CDR3 in amino acids: CASSLVGTSGSSEQYF. DNA of the CDR3: TGTGCCAGCAGTTTAGTCGGGACTAGCGGGAGTAGCGAGCAGTACTTC.

J is TRBJ2-3 and V is TRBV4-3; the D gene is possibly TRBD2 (7 bases). This CDR3 contains 17 residues. Looked up from germline, CDR1 is LGHNA and CDR2 is YSLEER. V lost 0 bases, J lost 0 bases, and 13 bases lay in between. CDR3 nucleotides: TGCGCCAGCAGCCAAGATGCGGGGGCTCACAGCACAGATACGCAGTATTTT. This codes for CASSQDAGAHSTDTQYF.

The genes are TRBV5-1 and TRBJ1-2; 8 bases are shared with TRBD1. Germline V gives CDR1 SGHRS, CDR2 YFSETQ. V trimming: 0 bases; J trimming: 1 base; junction bases outside the gene matches: 5. This CDR3 contains 16 residues. CDR3 in amino acids: CASSLGGTGLNYGYTF. The CDR3 nucleotides read TGCGCCAGCAGCTTGGGAGGGACAGGACTTAACTATGGCTACACCTTC. Drawing the rest from reference TRBV5-1 and TRBJ1-2, the complete variable domain is KAGVTQTPRYLIKTRGQQVTLSCSPISGHRSVSWYQQTPGQGLQFLFEYFSETQRNKGNFPGRFSGRQFSNSRSEMNVSTLELGDSALYLCASSLGGTGLNYGYTFGSGTRLTVV.

This clone showed up just once. This rearrangement joins TRBV19 to TRBJ2-1; TRBD2 agrees at 8 bases. V shed 5 bases and J 15 bases; nucleotides not matched to a gene: 9. CDR1 is LNHDA and CDR2 is SQIVND in the germline V gene (reference sequence). This CDR3 spans 12 amino acids. CDR3 coding DNA: TGTGCCAGTAGTCTCCGAGCGGGGGTGATGTTCTTC. Amino acid sequence: CASSLRAGVMFF.

The chain joins TRBV6-6 to TRBJ2-3; D perhaps matches TRBD1 (5 bases). The V end lost 6 bases, the J end lost 1 base, and 14 bases lay between the germline ends. The CDR3 runs to 15 residues. Germline CDR1 and CDR2: MNHNY and SVGAGI (reference sequence). The chain's CDR3 is CASSKGRSGTDTQYF. The CDR3 DNA sequence: TGTGCCAGCAGCAAGGGGCGTTCCGGCACAGATACGCAGTATTTT.

The chain couples TRBV24-1 to TRBJ2-5, with TRBD2 as a possible D gene (9 bases). V lost 6 bases, J lost 1 base, and 29 bases lay in between. Germline values: CDR1 KGHDR, CDR2 SFDVKD. The CDR3 spans 20 residues. CDR3 sequence (DNA): TGTGCCACCAGTAAACAGGGGGTTGGGCTAGCGGGAACCTTCCAAGAGACCCAGTACTTC. It translates to CATSKQGVGLAGTFQETQYF.

V usage is TRBV2 and J usage is TRBJ2-7; maybe TRBD1 (5 bases). Germline loops: CDR1 SNHLY, CDR2 FYNNEI. The CDR3 extends over 14 amino acids. Trimming left V 5 bases short and J 8 bases short, with 19 bases between. The CDR3 protein is CASSSARGPRKQYF. In nucleotides, the CDR3 is TGTGCCAGCAGTTCGGCTAGGGGTCCCAGAAAGCAGTACTTC.

The chain employs TRBV21-1 and TRBJ2-7; the table's D gene call, TRBD1, was not cross checked with the DNA. TRBV21-1 is described as a pseudogene. The CDR3 runs to 18 residues. The CDR3 DNA reads TGTGCCAGCAGCAAATGGTTCGCCGGGACAGGGAAGTCCTACGAGCAGTACTTC. Its translation is CASSKWFAGTGKSYEQYF.

V gene TRBV6-5 combines with J gene TRBJ2-7, with a tentative D call TRBD1 (6 bases). Germline V lookup: CDR1 MNHEY, CDR2 SVGAGI. Trimming stripped 6 bases from V and 1 base from J, with 13 bases between. The CDR3 loop spans 14 amino acids. The CDR3 reads CASRKRQVSYEQYF. The CDR3 DNA reads TGTGCCAGCAGAAAAAGACAGGTTTCCTACGAGCAGTACTTC.